Included here is one TCR beta chain sequence, with context. The sample comes from a study of T cell responses to AZD1222 COVID-19 vaccine. The protocol was immunoSEQ multiplex PCR, while the TCRdb copy is restricted to in-frame clones and leaves out a portion. The sample shows approximately 150,000 clones, 92% of them seen only once. Germline loops: CDR1 WSHSY, CDR2 SAAADI. CDR3 length: 17 amino acids. Trimming shortened V by 3 bases and J by 6 bases, and 21 bases separated the two germline ends. This TCR came from an adult who received the AZD1222 COVID-19 vaccine. The chain is built from TRBV10-2 and TRBJ1-5, with TRBD1 as a possible D gene (6 bases). This sample comprised peripheral blood, obtained 28 days after the second AZD1222 dose. The CDR3 sequence is CASSDLVGGGGGQPQHF. The CDR3 coding sequence is TGCGCCAGCAGTGACCTTGTAGGGGGTGGCGGCGGTCAGCCCCAGCATTTT.